The 28 T cell receptor beta chains presented below share a single source sample, sequenced in a study of T cell responses to AZD1222 COVID-19 vaccine. Here immunoSEQ multiplex PCR was the method, and the copy in TCRdb shows in-frame clones only, minus some. This sample has 140,000 to 150,000 clones, with approximately 89% found just once. Here the sequenced sample was peripheral blood, taken on day 0 of AZD1222 vaccination. The receptors derive from an adult in good health.

CDR3 residues: CASSRAGTGYGLNYEQYF. The CDR3 DNA sequence: TGTGCCAGCTCACGGGCCGGGACAGGGTACGGTCTTAACTACGAGCAGTACTTC. This chain joins TRBV18 and TRBJ2-7; 9 bases map to TRBD1. Trimming removed 4 bases from V and 3 bases from J; junction bases left unmatched: 16. The CDR3 is 18 residues long. CDR1 KGHSH and CDR2 LQKENI come from the germline V gene.

This clone was detected a few times. The genes are TRBV6-5 and TRBJ1-2; D ambiguous. V was trimmed by 9 bases and J by 1 base, leaving 9 bases between them. Germline CDR1 MNHEY, CDR2 SVGAGI. The CDR3 consists of 12 residues. The CDR3 loop reads CASATGNYGYTF. The CDR3 DNA follows: TGTGCCAGTGCGACCGGTAACTATGGCTACACCTTC.

The genes are TRBV19 and TRBJ1-2, with D unresolved. The CDR3 has 12 residues. The V gene lost 5 bases and the J gene lost 13 bases, with 17 bases spanning the gap. Germline-derived CDR1 and CDR2 are LNHDA and SQIVND (reference sequence). The CDR3 reads CASSSVDRSGTF. For the CDR3, the DNA is TGTGCCAGTAGTTCCGTTGACCGGTCTGGCACCTTC.

The rearrangement links TRBV15 to TRBJ2-6; D is uncertain. This CDR3 has 18 amino acids. Germline-derived CDR1 and CDR2 are LNHNV and YYDKDF (reference sequence). V lost 4 bases and J lost 0, with 16 bases in between. The CDR3 bases are TGTGCCACCAGCACTTCCAAGGGCTACCGCTCTGGGGCCAACGTCCTGACTTTC. Residues: CATSTSKGYRSGANVLTF.

The gene calls are TRBV3-1 (or the pseudogene TRBV3-2) and TRBJ2-3, with D perhaps matching TRBD1 (6 bases). CDR1 is LGHDT and CDR2 is YNNKEL in the germline V gene (reference sequence). V was trimmed by 5 bases and J by 2 bases, leaving 29 bases between them. The CDR3 runs to 20 residues. As DNA, the CDR3 is TGTGCCAGCAGCTCCAGAGGTAACAGGGTCTCCACTTTATTCACAGATACGCAGTATTTT. Translated: CASSSRGNRVSTLFTDTQYF.

This clone came up a few times. V gene TRBV6-4 combines with J gene TRBJ2-1; TRBD2 aligns across 8 bases. J lost 3 bases, V lost 2 bases, and 3 bases had no gene match. The germline gives CDR1 MRHNA, CDR2 SNTAGT. This CDR3 spans 15 amino acids. The CDR3 region is CASSDEAGGYNEQFF. The CDR3 nucleotides are TGTGCCAGCAGTGACGAGGCGGGGGGCTACAATGAGCAGTTCTTC.

To note about this clone: This sample includes further DNA sequences coding for the same CDR3. The CDR3 region is CASSPRRGSYNEQFF. CDR3 nucleotide sequence: TGTGCCAGCTCACCTCGCAGGGGTTCCTACAATGAGCAGTTCTTC. The rearrangement links TRBV18 to TRBJ2-1, with TRBD1 as a possible D gene (6 bases). CDR3 size: 15 residues. Germline loops: CDR1 KGHSH, CDR2 LQKENI. The V end was cut by 3 bases, the J end by 1 base, with 10 bases between.

This sequence joins TRBV5-1 and TRBJ1-1, with TRBD1 identical over 9 bases. There are 16 residues in the CDR3. CDR1 and CDR2 from the germline V gene are SGHRS and YFSETQ. V gave up 3 bases and J gave up 4 bases; unmatched junction bases: 10. CDR3 residues: CASSWGQGIRSTEAFF. The CDR3 bases are TGCGCCAGCAGCTGGGGACAGGGTATTAGGAGCACTGAAGCTTTCTTT.

The V gene is TRBV2, the J gene TRBJ1-1; D may be TRBD1 (5 bases). This CDR3 region has 14 residues. The germline V gene has CDR1 SNHLY and CDR2 FYNNEI. Trimming took 3 bases from V and 0 from J, leaving 8 bases between them. The CDR3 DNA follows: TGTGCCAGCAGTGAGTGGGGCCTGAACACTGAAGCTTTCTTT. Translated: CASSEWGLNTEAFF.

This clone has just one count. The chain employs TRBV28 and TRBJ2-7; D call uncertain. The V end lost 5 bases, the J end lost 2 bases, and 16 bases lay between the germline ends. Germline values: CDR1 MDHEN, CDR2 SYDVKM. This CDR3 has 15 amino acids. The CDR3 nucleotides read TGTGCCAGCAGTCAGCCTGGTACAGTCACCTACGAGCAGTACTTC. Translating gives CASSQPGTVTYEQYF. Full variable domain (rest looked up from reference TRBV28 and TRBJ2-7): DVKVTQSSRYLVKRTGEKVFLECVQDMDHENMFWYRQDPGLGLRLIYFSYDVKMKEKGDIPEGYSVSREKKERFSLILESASTNQTSMYLCASSQPGTVTYEQYFGPGTRLTVT.

The chain has TRBV7-2 and TRBJ2-7, with D maybe TRBD2 (6 bases). This CDR3 contains 17 residues. Looked up from germline, CDR1 is SGHTA and CDR2 is FQGNSA. The ends were cut back, 4 bases at V and 3 bases at J, with 22 bases in the middle. In DNA, the CDR3 is TGTGCCAGCAGCTCCCCTGGCCGACTAGGGAGTGGCTACGAGCAGTACTTC. It is translated as CASSSPGRLGSGYEQYF.

The CDR3 region has the DNA TGTGCCAGCAGCCAGGTGGGTCAGCCCCAGCATTTT. Amino acids: CASSQVGQPQHF. The gene calls are TRBV7-2 and TRBJ1-5; no definite D call. The CDR3 extends over 12 amino acids. Trimming left V 5 bases short and J 6 bases short, with 8 bases between. Germline CDR1 SGHTA, CDR2 FQGNSA.

This clone was seen only once. V gene TRBV7-8 combines with J gene TRBJ1-3; TRBD1 aligns across 9 bases. The CDR3 contains 18 residues. Per the germline V gene, CDR1 is SGHVS and CDR2 is FQNEAQ. Trimming at V came to 3 bases and at J to 3 bases, leaving 12 bases not matched to a gene. The CDR3: CASSFGSRGQGVGNTIYF. The CDR3 region has the DNA TGTGCCAGCAGCTTTGGTAGTAGGGGACAGGGTGTTGGAAACACCATATATTTT.

The CDR3 here is CASSQARKAEAFF. For the CDR3, the DNA is TGTGCCAGCAGCCAGGCCCGGAAGGCTGAAGCTTTCTTT. The chain couples TRBV3-1 (or the pseudogene TRBV3-2) to TRBJ1-1, with D hard to call. Trimming took 3 bases from V and 6 from J, leaving 11 bases between them. CDR3 length equals 13 residues. Germline V gene sequence: CDR1 LGHDT, CDR2 YNNKEL (reference sequence).

The V call is TRBV18, the J call TRBJ2-3; TRBD2 agrees at 15 bases. Unmatched junction bases numbered 6, after V lost 3 bases and J lost 2 bases. Germline CDR1 reads KGHSH; CDR2 reads LQKENI. The length of the CDR3 is 18 residues. The CDR3 nucleotides are TGTGCCAGCTCACCCCGGACTAGCGGGGGGGTGGACACAGATACGCAGTATTTT. This codes for CASSPRTSGGVDTDTQYF. Full variable domain (outside the CDR3, taken from reference TRBV18 and TRBJ2-3): NAGVMQNPRHLVRRRGQEARLRCSPMKGHSHVYWYRQLPEEGLKFMVYLQKENIIDESGMPKERFSAEFPKEGPSILRIQQVVRGDSAAYFCASSPRTSGGVDTDTQYFGPGTRLTVL.

The CDR3 sequence: CASSRTVMNTEAFF. DNA of the CDR3: TGTGCCAGCTCGCGGACGGTAATGAACACTGAAGCTTTCTTT. The chain has TRBV18 and TRBJ1-1, with D unclear. V lost 6 bases and J 0 bases, leaving 11 bases between the germline ends. The CDR3 contains 14 residues. In germline, CDR1 is KGHSH, CDR2 LQKENI.

The chain has TRBV28 and TRBJ2-5, with 12 bases fitting TRBD1. Germline V gives CDR1 MDHEN, CDR2 SYDVKM. The length of the CDR3 is 17 residues. V lost 6 bases and J lost 4; bases outside the gene matches: 12. This CDR3 reads CASSVFGTGGWLETQYF. The CDR3 region has the DNA TGTGCCAGCAGCGTCTTTGGGACAGGGGGCTGGTTAGAGACCCAGTACTTC. The full variable domain, rest sourced from reference TRBV28 and TRBJ2-5, is DVKVTQSSRYLVKRTGEKVFLECVQDMDHENMFWYRQDPGLGLRLIYFSYDVKMKEKGDIPEGYSVSREKKERFSLILESASTNQTSMYLCASSVFGTGGWLETQYFGPGTRLLVL.

In DNA, the CDR3 is TGTGCCACCAGCAGAGGAGGCTCTGGCGGCAATCAGCCCCAGCATTTT. It is translated as CATSRGGSGGNQPQHF. The chain joins TRBV15 to TRBJ1-5, with unresolved D. Trimming cost V 1 base and J 2 bases, with 12 bases left between them. Germline CDR1 LNHNV, CDR2 YYDKDF (reference sequence). There are 16 residues in the CDR3.

V gene TRBV12-3 or TRBV12-4 combines with J gene TRBJ2-7, with 7 nucleotides matching TRBD1. The CDR3 spans 13 residues. Losses at the gene ends were 6 bases for V and 4 bases for J; bases not matched to a gene: 6. CDR3 sequence reads: CASRQTGQYEQYF. The CDR3 DNA reads TGTGCCAGCAGGCAGACAGGGCAATACGAGCAGTACTTC.

This chain connects TRBV28 to TRBJ1-2; D might be TRBD1 (6 bases). This CDR3 has 16 amino acids. Trimming removed 2 bases at V and 4 bases at J, with 17 bases between. From germline, CDR1 is MDHEN and CDR2 SYDVKM. The CDR3 DNA reads TGTGCCAGCAGTTTAATCCCGGGACAAATCGCCTATGGCTACACCTTC. Translation: CASSLIPGQIAYGYTF.

The chain couples TRBV28 to TRBJ2-6; a possible D gene is TRBD2 (6 bases). This CDR3 is built from 17 residues. The germline CDR1 and CDR2 sequences are MDHEN and SYDVKM. The V end lost 8 bases, the J end lost 0 bases, and 17 bases lay between the germline ends. CDR3 sequence reads: CASVSYGLSSGANVLTF. DNA of the CDR3: TGTGCCAGCGTCTCTTACGGACTAAGCTCTGGGGCCAACGTCCTGACTTTC.

The chain joins TRBV5-8 to TRBJ2-1; D gene unclear. Looked up from germline, CDR1 is SGHTS and CDR2 is YDEGEE. The V end was cut by 0 bases, the J end by 9 bases, with 13 bases between. The CDR3 length is 14 residues. In nucleotides, the CDR3 is TGTGCCAGCAGCTTGGCTTTAGCTGGCGGTGAGCAGTTCTTC. Protein: CASSLALAGGEQFF.

The chain is built from TRBV5-8 and TRBJ1-2; TRBD1 aligns across 8 bases. This CDR3 spans 14 amino acids. V was pared by 2 bases and J by 8 bases, with 8 bases of the junction left unmatched. Germline V gives CDR1 SGHTS, CDR2 YDEGEE. CDR3 loop: CASSLRGQAVGYTF. The CDR3, as DNA: TGTGCCAGCAGCTTAAGGGGACAGGCCGTCGGCTACACCTTC. The full variable domain, rest sourced from reference TRBV5-8 and TRBJ1-2, is EAGVTQSPTHLIKTRGQQATLRCSPISGHTSVYWYQQALGLGLQFLLWYDEGEERNRGNFPPRFSGRQFPNYSSELNVNALELEDSALYLCASSLRGQAVGYTFGSGTRLTVV.

J is TRBJ1-2 and V is TRBV7-9; the D gene is possibly TRBD1 (6 bases). Per the germline V gene, CDR1 is SEHNR and CDR2 is FQNEAQ (reference sequence). Trimming cost V 2 bases and J 6 bases, with 10 bases left between them. The CDR3 totals 13 residues. The DNA for the CDR3 is TGTGCCAGCAGCTTACCCGGGGGCAATGGCTACACCTTC. Translated: CASSLPGGNGYTF.

The J gene is TRBJ1-1, the V gene TRBV10-2; 10 bases map to TRBD1. The germline V gene has CDR1 WSHSY and CDR2 SAAADI. J gave up 5 bases and V 6 bases, and 6 bases lay outside the gene matches. This CDR3 spans 14 amino acids. The CDR3 is CASRTGGVKTEAFF. In nucleotides, the CDR3 is TGCGCCAGCAGGACAGGGGGCGTAAAGACTGAAGCTTTCTTT.

The chain carries TRBV6-2 or TRBV6-3 and TRBJ1-2; possible D gene TRBD1, 5 bases. This CDR3 comprises 15 residues. The V end lost 0 bases, the J end lost 6 bases, and 14 bases lay between the germline ends. Per the germline V gene, CDR1 is MNHEY and CDR2 is SVGEGT. The CDR3 DNA is TGTGCCAGCAGTTACTCGGAGTCAGGGAAACATGGCTACACCTTC. This sequence encodes CASSYSESGKHGYTF.

The chain uses TRBV27 and TRBJ1-1; TRBD1 matches 8 bases. The V gene's germline CDR1 is MNHEY and CDR2 SMNVEV (reference sequence). There are 15 residues in the CDR3. With V trimmed by 5 bases and J by 1 base, 6 bases remained unmatched. CDR3 nucleotide sequence: TGTGCCAGCAGTCCCAGACAGGGGAAGAACACTGAAGCTTTCTTT. Its protein product is CASSPRQGKNTEAFF.

This clone was recorded once. The gene calls are TRBV5-4 and TRBJ1-2; weak D call: TRBD1 (5 bases). The CDR3 consists of 15 residues. The ends were cut back, 5 bases at V and 5 bases at J, with 19 bases in the middle. Germline V gene sequence: CDR1 SGHNT, CDR2 YYREEE (reference sequence). The CDR3 spells CASRRPGRVEYGYTF. The CDR3 DNA reads as TGTGCCAGCAGACGACCAGGGAGAGTGGAATATGGCTACACCTTC.